Reported below is one T cell receptor beta chain. This record comes from a study of PD-L1 blockade in urothelial cancer. On the study more broadly: Blood was analyzed 3 weeks (second dose) and 6 weeks after treatment start. The study recovered a median of 141,255 T cells per blood sample.

V shed 4 bases and J 0 bases; nucleotides not matched to a gene: 6. The CDR3 runs 17 residues. Germline V lookup: CDR1 SGHVS, CDR2 FQNEAQ. Time point: pretreatment peripheral blood. Assay used: immunoSEQ multiplex PCR; TCRdb lists only in-frame clones, some missing. The sample carries about 52,000 clones, approximately 81% recorded once. The V call is TRBV7-8, the J call TRBJ1-6; 7 bases are a match to TRBD1. Source: PBMCs, taken around atezolizumab (anti-PD-L1) treatment. The sequence was collected from a man between 65 and 80 years old with urothelial cancer. In DNA, the CDR3 is TGTGCCAGCAGCTCACAACAGGGGAGCTCCTATAATTCACCCCTCCACTTT. Its protein product is CASSSQQGSSYNSPLHF.